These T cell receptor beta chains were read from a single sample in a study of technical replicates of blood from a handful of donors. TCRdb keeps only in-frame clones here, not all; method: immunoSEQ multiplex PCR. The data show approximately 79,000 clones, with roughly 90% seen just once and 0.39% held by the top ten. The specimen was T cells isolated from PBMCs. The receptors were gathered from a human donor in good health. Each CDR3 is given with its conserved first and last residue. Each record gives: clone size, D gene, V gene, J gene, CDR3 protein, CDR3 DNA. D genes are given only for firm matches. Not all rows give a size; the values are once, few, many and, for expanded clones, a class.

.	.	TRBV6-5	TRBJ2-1	CASSYGQSSYNEQFF	TGTGCCAGCAGCTATGGACAGAGCTCCTACAATGAGCAGTTCTTC
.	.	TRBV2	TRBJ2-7	CASRGPGRGNYEQYF	TGTGCCAGCAGGGGGCCGGGGAGGGGGAACTACGAGCAGTACTTC
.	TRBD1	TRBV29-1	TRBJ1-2	CSVGDRAANYGYTF	TGCAGCGTGGGTGACAGGGCAGCTAACTATGGCTACACCTTC
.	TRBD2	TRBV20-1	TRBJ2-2	CSARGAGELFF	TGCAGTGCTCGGGGGGCCGGGGAGCTGTTTTTT
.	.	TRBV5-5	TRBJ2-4	CASSVSLNIQYF	TGTGCCAGCAGCGTCAGTTTAAACATTCAGTACTTC
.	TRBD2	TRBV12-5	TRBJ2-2	CASGLGLAGLTGELFF	TGTGCTAGTGGTTTGGGACTAGCGGGACTAACCGGGGAGCTGTTTTTT
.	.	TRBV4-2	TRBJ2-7	CASSQDAAMVYEQYF	TGTGCCAGCAGCCAAGATGCAGCGATGGTCTACGAGCAGTACTTC
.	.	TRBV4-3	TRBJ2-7	CASSQDTGSEQYF	TGCGCCAGCAGCCAAGATACCGGGAGCGAGCAGTACTTC
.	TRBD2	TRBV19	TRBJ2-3	CASGEQGTSGRDTQYF	TGTGCCAGTGGGGAGCAAGGGACTAGCGGGAGAGATACGCAGTATTTT
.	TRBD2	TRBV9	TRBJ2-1	CASSASGRTYNEQFF	TGTGCCAGCAGCGCAAGCGGGAGGACTTACAATGAGCAGTTCTTC
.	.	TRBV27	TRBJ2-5	CASTDRGRETQYF	TGTGCCAGCACCGACCGGGGTAGAGAGACCCAGTACTTC
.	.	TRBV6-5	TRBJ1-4	CASSSGGGEKLFF	TGTGCCAGCAGTTCGGGAGGAGGAGAAAAACTGTTTTTT
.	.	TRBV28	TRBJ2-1	CASSFGGANEQFF	TGTGCCAGCAGTTTTGGGGGGGCCAATGAGCAGTTCTTC
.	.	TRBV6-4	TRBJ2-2	CASSETEGPGELFF	TGTGCCAGCAGTGAAACGGAGGGACCCGGGGAGCTGTTTTTT
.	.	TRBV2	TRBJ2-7	CASRASLPGEQYF	TGTGCCAGCAGGGCGAGTCTGCCAGGGGAGCAGTACTTC
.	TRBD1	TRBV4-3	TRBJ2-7	CASSQERPGQGGHEQYF	TGCGCCAGCAGCCAAGAACGTCCGGGACAGGGGGGCCACGAGCAGTACTTC
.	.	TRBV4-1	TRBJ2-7	CASSQRQGTTYEQYF	TGCGCCAGCAGCCAGAGACAGGGGACTACCTACGAGCAGTACTTC
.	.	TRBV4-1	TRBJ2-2	CASSQVRSGTNTGELFF	TGCGCCAGCAGCCAAGTCCGGTCCGGGACGAACACCGGGGAGCTGTTTTTT
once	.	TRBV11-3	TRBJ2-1	CATSVDSTSEQFF	TGTGCCACGTCGGTGGACTCTACTTCGGAGCAGTTCTTC
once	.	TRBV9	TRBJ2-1	CASSLDIYNEQFF	TGTGCCAGCAGCCTTGACATCTACAATGAGCAGTTCTTC
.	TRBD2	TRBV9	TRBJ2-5	CASSVAGSGGETQYF	TGTGCCAGCAGCGTAGCCGGTAGCGGGGGTGAGACCCAGTACTTC
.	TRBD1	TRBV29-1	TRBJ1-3	CSVTLGTGPSGNTIYF	TGCAGCGTTACCTTGGGGACAGGGCCCTCTGGAAACACCATATATTTT
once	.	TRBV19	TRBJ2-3	CASSRTGVGFTDTQYF	TGTGCCAGTAGTAGGACGGGAGTAGGGTTCACAGATACGCAGTATTTT
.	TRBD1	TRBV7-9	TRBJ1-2	CASSYGQGPNYGYTF	TGTGCCAGCAGCTACGGACAGGGACCTAACTATGGCTACACCTTC
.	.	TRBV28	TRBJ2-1	CASSPPGLGQVREQFF	TGTGCCAGCAGTCCTCCGGGACTAGGACAGGTCCGTGAGCAGTTCTTC
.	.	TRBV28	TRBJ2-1	CASSLPGHNEQFF	TGTGCCAGCAGTTTACCAGGTCACAATGAGCAGTTCTTC
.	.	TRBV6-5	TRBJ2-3	CASSYGGWSDTQYF	TGTGCCAGCAGTTACGGGGGGTGGTCAGATACGCAGTATTTT
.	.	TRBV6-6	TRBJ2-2	CASSYPGTKNTGELFF	TGTGCCAGCAGTTACCCAGGGACAAAAAACACCGGGGAGCTGTTTTTT
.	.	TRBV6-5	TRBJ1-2	CASSYSAGVYGYTF	TGTGCCAGCAGTTACTCAGCGGGGGTCTATGGCTACACCTTC
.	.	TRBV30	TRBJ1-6	CAWSVGGTPLHF	TGTGCCTGGAGTGTAGGCGGAACACCCCTCCACTTT
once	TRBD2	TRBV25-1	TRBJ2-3	CASSGGLIAGGGDTQYF	TGTGCCAGCAGTGGCGGTTTAATAGCGGGAGGGGGAGATACGCAGTATTTT
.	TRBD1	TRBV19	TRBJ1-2	CAIRTGQHGYTF	TGTGCCATCCGGACAGGGCAACATGGCTACACCTTC
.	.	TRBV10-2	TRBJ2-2	CASSEPPPGTGELFF	TGCGCCAGCAGTGAGCCCCCCCCAGGGACCGGGGAGCTGTTTTTT
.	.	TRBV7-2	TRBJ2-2	CATSDQVAGELFF	TGTGCCACGTCCGATCAGGTTGCGGGGGAGCTGTTTTTT
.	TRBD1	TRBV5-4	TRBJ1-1	CASSLRPGQEAFF	TGTGCCAGCAGCTTAAGGCCGGGACAGGAAGCTTTCTTT
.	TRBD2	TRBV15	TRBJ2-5	CATSREGLAGVETQYF	TGTGCCACCAGCAGAGAGGGACTAGCGGGAGTAGAGACCCAGTACTTC
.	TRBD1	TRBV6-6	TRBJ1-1	CASSLGQGDTEAFF	TGTGCCAGCAGTCTAGGACAGGGGGACACTGAAGCTTTCTTT
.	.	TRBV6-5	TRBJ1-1	CASSYSRQVNTEAFF	TGTGCCAGCAGTTACTCAAGGCAGGTCAACACTGAAGCTTTCTTT
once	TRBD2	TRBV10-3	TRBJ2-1	CAISGFASGQNEQFF	TGTGCCATCAGTGGCTTTGCTAGCGGACAAAATGAGCAGTTCTTC
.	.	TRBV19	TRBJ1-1	CASKNPGGHTEAFF	TGTGCCAGTAAAAACCCCGGGGGACACACTGAAGCTTTCTTT
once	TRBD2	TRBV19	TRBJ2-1	CASSTLTSGSYNEQFF	TGTGCCAGTAGTACCTTAACTAGCGGGAGCTACAATGAGCAGTTCTTC
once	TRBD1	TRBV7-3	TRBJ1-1	CASSSSGGTEAFF	TGTGCCAGCAGCTCCTCAGGGGGCACTGAAGCTTTCTTT
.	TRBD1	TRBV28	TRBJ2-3	CASNPTGGATDTQYF	TGTGCCAGCAATCCGACAGGGGGCGCAACAGATACGCAGTATTTT
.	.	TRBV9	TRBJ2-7	CASSPSENEQYF	TGTGCCAGCAGCCCGTCGGAGAACGAGCAGTACTTC
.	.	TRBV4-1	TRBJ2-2	CASSQDLERELFF	TGCGCCAGCAGCCAAGATTTGGAGCGGGAGCTGTTTTTT
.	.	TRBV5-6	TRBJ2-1	CASSLALVYNEQFF	TGTGCCAGCAGCTTGGCGTTAGTATACAATGAGCAGTTCTTC
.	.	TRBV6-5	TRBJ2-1	CASSYDAGTPYNEQFF	TGTGCCAGCAGTTACGACGCGGGAACCCCCTACAATGAGCAGTTCTTC
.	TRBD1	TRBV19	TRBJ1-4	CASSIDRDREKLFF	TGTGCCAGTAGTATCGACAGGGATCGAGAAAAACTGTTTTTT
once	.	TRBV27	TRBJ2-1	CASSFVSAYNEQFF	TGTGCCAGCAGTTTCGTCTCGGCCTACAATGAGCAGTTCTTC